Listed here are 9 T cell receptor beta chains from one sample, sequenced in a study of blood T cell repertoires in COVID-19. Generated by immunoSEQ multiplex PCR, the TCRdb table keeps only in-frame clones and is missing some. The table has 350,000 to 400,000 clones, 89% seen once. Sequencing used peripheral blood. These receptors came from a woman in her thirties with COVID-19, enrolled during active disease.

J is TRBJ2-5 and V is TRBV11-2; D is possibly TRBD2 (5 bases). The CDR3 loop spans 14 amino acids. V gave up 2 bases and J gave up 4 bases, with 11 bases separating them. Germline loops: CDR1 SGHAT, CDR2 FQNNGV. CDR3 in amino acids: CASSLPEGGETQYF. The CDR3 DNA is TGTGCCAGCAGCTTACCCGAGGGCGGAGAGACCCAGTACTTC.

This chain links TRBV27 with TRBJ1-2, with D perhaps TRBD1 (5 bases). This CDR3 contains 14 residues. Trimming took 2 bases from V and 4 from J, leaving 11 bases between them. The germline gives CDR1 MNHEY, CDR2 SMNVEV (reference sequence). The CDR3 loop is CASSLRGSSYGYTF. CDR3 nucleotide sequence: TGTGCCAGCAGTTTAAGGGGAAGTAGCTATGGCTACACCTTC.

The chain uses TRBV4-3 and TRBJ1-5; no clear D gene. Per the germline V gene, CDR1 is LGHNA and CDR2 is YSLEER. Trimming stripped 2 bases from V and 6 bases from J, with 14 bases between. This CDR3 contains 15 residues. The CDR3 nucleotides are TGCGCCAGCAGCCAATCCTGGCCGACGGGTCAGCCCCAGCATTTT. Its protein product is CASSQSWPTGQPQHF.

This clone appeared once. The J gene is TRBJ1-4, the V gene TRBV19; no clear D. The CDR3 covers 13 residues. Germline assignment: CDR1 LNHDA and CDR2 SQIVND (reference sequence). Trimming pared 3 bases from V and 7 bases from J, leaving 9 bases between. CDR3 sequence (DNA): TGTGCCAGTAGTATGAGCCTCGGTGAAAAACTGTTTTTT. It specifies CASSMSLGEKLFF.

V usage is TRBV10-1 and J usage is TRBJ2-7, with D perhaps TRBD1 (6 bases). From germline, CDR1 is WNHNN and CDR2 SYGVQD (reference sequence). Trimming left V 3 bases short and J 1 base short, with 13 bases between. The CDR3 contains 15 residues. CDR3 in amino acids: CASSDRGRESYEQYF. DNA of the CDR3: TGCGCCAGCAGTGACAGGGGTCGGGAATCCTACGAGCAGTACTTC.

The V call is TRBV9, the J call TRBJ1-2; D uncertain. The germline V gene has CDR1 SGDLS and CDR2 YYNGEE. The CDR3 spans 14 residues. V shed 3 bases and J shed 5 bases, with 14 bases lying between them. Written as DNA, the CDR3 is TGTGCCAGCAGCGCTCCAGGTACCCTATATGGCTACACCTTC. As protein: CASSAPGTLYGYTF.

V is TRBV7-9 and J is TRBJ1-2, with D unresolved. Germline-derived CDR1 and CDR2 are SEHNR and FQNEAQ (reference sequence). V was clipped by 5 bases and J by 5 bases, with 12 bases between them. This CDR3 comprises 13 residues. The DNA for the CDR3 is TGTGCCAGCAGCCGACCTGACTTTTATGGCTACACCTTC. It specifies CASSRPDFYGYTF.

The chain uses TRBV11-3 and TRBJ2-3; 11 nucleotides line up with TRBD2. The CDR3 contains 16 residues. The ends lost 5 bases at V and 0 bases at J; junction bases unmatched: 4. CDR1 is SGHNT, CDR2 YENEEA, per germline. The CDR3 DNA sequence: TGTGCCAGCAGCCTCGGGACTAGCGGTAGCACAGATACGCAGTATTTT. It is translated as CASSLGTSGSTDTQYF.

This chain uses TRBV9 with TRBJ1-2; D remains unclear. V gave up 3 bases and J gave up 7 bases, with 7 bases separating them. This CDR3 is 11 amino acids long. The germline V gene has CDR1 SGDLS and CDR2 YYNGEE. The chain's CDR3 is CASSEPGGYTF. The CDR3 coding sequence is TGTGCCAGCAGCGAACCGGGTGGCTACACCTTC.